In this sample, the clone carrying this TCR beta chain turned up a few times. Its antigen is not known. This specimen belongs to a study of spatial heterogeneity in lung cancer. TCRdb ran MiXCR on the 5' RACE reads and lists one entry per CDR3 protein. The data show about 1,800 distinct CDR3 sequences, just under 9% seen once. The CDR3 consists of 14 residues. Trimming took 6 bases from V and 1 from J, leaving 12 bases between them. Noted time point: sample taken at primary tumor resection. Study findings and constraints: Tumors with more nonsynonymous mutations had more expanded intratumoral alpha and beta TCRs.

This chain connects TRBV12-3 or TRBV12-4 to TRBJ2-5, with no clear D. The TCR comes from a female donor with early-stage non-small cell lung cancer. The sequencing here drew on lung tumor tissue, taken at surgery. The CDR3 region is CASSLPASQETQYF. Written as DNA, the CDR3 is TGTGCCAGCAGCCTCCCGGCCAGCCAAGAGACCCAGTACTTC.